A selection of T cell receptor beta chains follows, all from one sample in a study of cytomegalovirus exposure and HLA in healthy donors. Using immunoSEQ multiplex PCR, the repertoire was profiled, and TCRdb retains in-frame clones only, with some absent. The repertoire includes approximately 150,000 clones, around 90% of them detected once, and about 4.9% sits in the top ten. Sequencing used PBMCs. The source is a man in his late teens or twenties in good health and CMV-seropositive. Each CDR3 is given with its conserved first and last residue. Each record gives: J gene, D gene, CDR3 length, clone size, V gene, CDR3 protein, CDR3 DNA. A D gene is named only where the DNA matches it firmly. A row's size may be missing; if present it is once, few, many or a size class.

TRBJ1-6	TRBD1	17	.	TRBV7-9	CASSLEEGATYNSPLHF	TGTGCCAGCAGCTTAGAAGAGGGGGCTACCTATAATTCACCCCTCCACTTT
TRBJ2-2	.	16	.	TRBV14	CASNRGYYANTGELFF	TGTGCCAGCAACAGAGGGTACTACGCGAACACCGGGGAGCTGTTTTTT
TRBJ2-3	TRBD1	15	once	TRBV28	CASSFGPQGTDTQYF	TGTGCCAGCAGTTTCGGACCACAGGGGACAGATACGCAGTATTTT
TRBJ2-4	TRBD1	15	.	TRBV4-1	CASSLYLDRRNIQYF	TGCGCCAGCAGCCTATACCTGGACAGGAGAAACATTCAGTACTTC
TRBJ1-2	.	13	.	TRBV5-4	CASSLQANYGYTF	TGTGCCAGCAGCCTACAGGCCAACTATGGCTACACCTTC
TRBJ1-1	.	14	.	TRBV5-1	CASSLGPGGTEAFF	TGCGCCAGCAGCCTAGGCCCCGGGGGGACTGAAGCTTTCTTT
TRBJ2-7	.	12	.	TRBV5-4	CASSRQGDEQYF	TGTGCCAGCAGCCGGCAGGGTGACGAGCAGTACTTC
TRBJ2-3	TRBD1	15	.	TRBV27	CASRLGQGFEDTQYF	TGTGCCAGCAGGCTGGGACAGGGTTTCGAAGATACGCAGTATTTT
TRBJ1-1	.	11	.	TRBV5-1	CASSLGLEAFF	TGCGCCAGCAGCTTGGGACTGGAGGCTTTCTTT
TRBJ2-1	.	15	.	TRBV7-3	CASSLTIATNNEQFF	TGTGCCAGCAGCTTAACAATAGCGACTAACAATGAGCAGTTCTTC
TRBJ2-2	TRBD1	14	.	TRBV5-6	CASSLRQGTGELFF	TGTGCCAGCAGCTTGCGACAGGGCACCGGGGAGCTGTTTTTT
TRBJ2-3	TRBD2	15	once	TRBV5-1	CASSLGLAGTDTQYF	TGCGCCAGCAGCTTGGGACTAGCGGGCACAGATACGCAGTATTTT
TRBJ2-2	.	15	.	TRBV6-6	CASRLEGGLTGELFF	TGTGCCAGCAGGCTCGAGGGCGGGTTGACCGGGGAGCTGTTTTTT
TRBJ1-1	.	14	.	TRBV2	CASSERTTNTEAFF	TGTGCCAGCAGTGAACGGACAACGAACACTGAAGCTTTCTTT
TRBJ2-7	TRBD2	13	.	TRBV30	CASTGLAGTGAYF	TGTGCCTCGACCGGCCTAGCGGGGACGGGGGCGTACTTC
TRBJ1-1	.	15	.	TRBV28	CASSLFYRANTEAFF	TGTGCCAGCAGTTTATTTTACAGGGCGAACACTGAAGCTTTCTTT
TRBJ2-2	.	12	.	TRBV30	CAWVTPTGELFF	TGTGCCTGGGTGACCCCGACTGGGGAGCTGTTTTTT
TRBJ2-2	TRBD2	16	.	TRBV4-1	CASSLNSGRASGELFF	TGCGCCAGCAGCCTAAATAGCGGGAGGGCGAGCGGGGAGCTGTTTTTT
TRBJ2-3	TRBD1	15	.	TRBV25-1	CASSEWGTGTDTQYF	TGTGCCAGCAGTGAATGGGGGACAGGCACAGATACGCAGTATTTT
TRBJ1-2	TRBD1	13	few	TRBV29-1	CSVTGESDYGYTF	TGCAGCGTGACAGGGGAGTCTGACTATGGCTACACCTTC
TRBJ2-1	TRBD1	11	.	TRBV30	CAWSESGGQFF	TGTGCCTGGAGTGAGTCAGGGGGGCAGTTCTTC
TRBJ2-1	TRBD1	15	.	TRBV5-1	CASSLSGQVDNEQFF	TGCGCCAGCAGCTTGTCCGGACAGGTTGACAATGAGCAGTTCTTC
TRBJ2-7	.	13	few	TRBV5-6	CASSFSTLVEQYF	TGTGCCAGCAGCTTTAGCACTCTCGTCGAGCAGTACTTC
TRBJ2-2	.	15	.	TRBV6-5	CASRPGSKGTGELFF	TGTGCCAGCAGGCCCGGGAGCAAAGGCACCGGGGAGCTGTTTTTT
TRBJ1-3	TRBD1	13	once	TRBV27	CASRRTGGNTIYF	TGTGCCAGCAGGAGGACAGGTGGAAACACCATATATTTT
TRBJ2-1	.	14	.	TRBV6-1	CASSYGQTYNEQFF	TGTGCCAGCAGCTACGGACAGACGTACAATGAGCAGTTCTTC
TRBJ1-3	.	16	.	TRBV18	CASSATGTTSGNTIYF	TGTGCCAGCTCAGCTACAGGGACCACCTCTGGAAACACCATATATTTT
TRBJ2-1	.	13	.	TRBV5-8	CASSLSGGNEQFF	TGTGCCAGCAGCTTGTCAGGGGGGAATGAGCAGTTCTTC
TRBJ1-4	.	15	.	TRBV7-9	CAISHSLVGFEKLFF	TGTGCCATCTCCCACAGCTTAGTTGGATTTGAAAAACTGTTTTTT
TRBJ1-5	.	20	.	TRBV7-6	CASSIRTGTPDSNSNQPQHF	TGTGCCAGCAGCATAAGAACCGGGACACCCGACTCGAATAGCAATCAGCCCCAGCATTTT
TRBJ1-5	.	15	.	TRBV19	CASSEGGPLGGPQHF	TGTGCCAGTAGTGAGGGAGGACCTCTCGGTGGGCCCCAGCATTTT
TRBJ2-3	.	14	.	TRBV7-2	CASSLEWPTDTQYF	TGTGCCAGCAGCTTAGAGTGGCCCACAGATACGCAGTATTTT
TRBJ2-5	.	13	.	TRBV18	CASSPSRDPTQYF	TGTGCCAGCTCACCTAGCAGGGATCCGACCCAGTACTTC